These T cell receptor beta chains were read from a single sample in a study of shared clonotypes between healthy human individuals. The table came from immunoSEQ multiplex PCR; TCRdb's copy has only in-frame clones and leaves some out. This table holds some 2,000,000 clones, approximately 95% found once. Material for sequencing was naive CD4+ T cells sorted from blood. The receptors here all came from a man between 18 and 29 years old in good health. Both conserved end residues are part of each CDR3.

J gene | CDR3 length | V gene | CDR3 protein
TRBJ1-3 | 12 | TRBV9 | CASSVGGNTIYF
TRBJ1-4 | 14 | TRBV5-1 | CASSQGVTNEKLFF
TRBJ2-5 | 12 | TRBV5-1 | CASSPPSETQYF
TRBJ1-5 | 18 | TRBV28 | CASSSTKIDRVTNQPQHF
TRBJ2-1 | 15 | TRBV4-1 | CASVPAVSSYNEQFF
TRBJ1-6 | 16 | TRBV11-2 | CASSLEAGAYNSPLHF
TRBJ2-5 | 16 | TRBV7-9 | CASSLALGTGKETQYF
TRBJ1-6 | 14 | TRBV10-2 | CASSESGGLSPLHF
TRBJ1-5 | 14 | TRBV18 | CASSPSNSNQPQHF
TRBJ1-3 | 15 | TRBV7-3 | CASSSGPGSGNTIYF
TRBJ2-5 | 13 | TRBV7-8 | CASRNRGGETQYF
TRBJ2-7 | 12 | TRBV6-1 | CASSSGGYEQYF
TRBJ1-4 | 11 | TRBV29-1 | CSVWRDEKLFF
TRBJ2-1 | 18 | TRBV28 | CASNSGTSGGTIDNEQFF
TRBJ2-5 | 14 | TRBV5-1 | CASSIQGAGETQYF
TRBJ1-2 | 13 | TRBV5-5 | CASSPQGVSGYTF
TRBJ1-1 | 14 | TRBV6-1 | CASRKTGANTEAFF
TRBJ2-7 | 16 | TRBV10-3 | CAISESPGTGFSEQYF
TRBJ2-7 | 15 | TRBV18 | CASSPTGLKNYEQYF
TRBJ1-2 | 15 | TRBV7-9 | CASSLAGGPWAGYTF
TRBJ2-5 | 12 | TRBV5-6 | CASSLAGGLQYF
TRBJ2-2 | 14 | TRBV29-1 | CSVFGAANTGELFF
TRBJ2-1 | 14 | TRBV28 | CASSLTRGYNEQFF
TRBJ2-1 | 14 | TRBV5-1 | CASSLGGAGNEQFF
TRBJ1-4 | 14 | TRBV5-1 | CASSLGWIGEKLFF
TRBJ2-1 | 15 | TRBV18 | CASSPGLAGSNEQFF